This entry lists 9 T cell receptor beta chains sequenced from one sample in a study of Ad26.COV2.S vaccination and SARS-CoV-2 variants. The method was immunoSEQ multiplex PCR; TCRdb's version includes in-frame clones alone and lacks a portion of them. The repertoire has fewer than 400,000 clones, around 84% of them found once; the top ten carry 1.9%. As for treatment: about 20 received Ad26.COV2.S at low or high dose, single or two shots; 5 received placebo; per-sample allocation not given. The investigators took samples on day 63 after the first vaccine or placebo injection. Sequences were derived from peripheral blood, sampled in a trial of Ad26.COV2.S vaccine versus placebo. These receptors all come from a person between 18 and 65 years old who received the Ad26.COV2.S COVID-19 vaccine or a placebo.

The rearrangement links TRBV11-3 to TRBJ1-1; the D is unclear. The germline V gene has CDR1 SGHNT and CDR2 YENEEA. The CDR3 extends over 14 amino acids. Trimming took off 5 bases at V and 8 bases at J, with 18 bases between the two ends. CDR3 in amino acids: CASSRTKSGPEAFF. CDR3 DNA: TGTGCCAGCAGCCGTACTAAAAGTGGGCCCGAAGCTTTCTTT.

The chain has TRBV7-8 and TRBJ2-2, with 11 bases aligning to TRBD2. CDR1 is SGHVS, CDR2 FQNEAQ, per germline. CDR3 length equals 15 residues. Trimming took 5 bases from V and 3 from J; bases not matched to a gene: 2. The CDR3 coding sequence is TGTGCCAGCAGCCTTAGCGGGGGGGACACCGGGGAGCTGTTTTTT. Its translation is CASSLSGGDTGELFF.

The rearrangement joins TRBV6-2 or TRBV6-3 to TRBJ2-1; 11 nucleotides match TRBD1. The germline V gene has CDR1 MNHEY and CDR2 SVGEGT. V trimming: 2 bases; J trimming: 2 bases; junction bases outside the gene matches: 8. This CDR3 has 18 amino acids. This CDR3 reads CASSYLRGTGGPYNEQFF. In DNA form, the CDR3 reads TGTGCCAGCAGTTACCTAAGGGGGACAGGGGGGCCCTACAATGAGCAGTTCTTC.

The chain links TRBV4-3 to TRBJ1-2; no definite D call. This CDR3 has 15 amino acids. Germline values: CDR1 LGHNA, CDR2 YSLEER. With 3 bases removed from V and 8 bases from J, the gap between germline ends came to 19 bases. The CDR3 sequence is CASSQDLMPVGGYTF. The CDR3 bases are TGCGCCAGCAGCCAGGATTTAATGCCTGTCGGCGGCTACACCTTC.

This sequence joins TRBV7-8 and TRBJ2-5; 11 nucleotides match TRBD2. CDR1 is SGHVS, CDR2 FQNEAQ, per germline. The J segment lost 2 bases and the V segment lost 4 bases, leaving 9 bases of the junction unmatched. CDR3 length: 17 residues. The CDR3 sequence is CASSSGLAVALQETQYF. CDR3 nucleotide sequence: TGTGCCAGCAGCTCGGGACTAGCGGTCGCCCTACAAGAGACCCAGTACTTC.

The chain has TRBV6-5 and TRBJ2-7; 8 bases line up with TRBD2. The CDR3 has 15 residues. Germline CDR1 is MNHEY and CDR2 is SVGAGI. V gave up 4 bases and J gave up 0 bases; unmatched junction bases: 5. The CDR3: CASSSGGGPSYEQYF. The CDR3 DNA sequence: TGTGCCAGCAGTTCCGGGGGGGGGCCCTCCTACGAGCAGTACTTC.

This chain links TRBV27 with TRBJ2-7, with no clear D. The CDR3 sequence is 12 residues long. Germline-derived CDR1 and CDR2 are MNHEY and SMNVEV (reference sequence). V was cut by 6 bases and J by 3 bases, with 9 bases left in between. Written as DNA, the CDR3 is TGTGCCAGCAGCTCCCTAGGCTACGAGCAGTACTTC. It specifies CASSSLGYEQYF.

V and J are TRBV6-4 and TRBJ1-2; D unresolved. Trimming pared 2 bases from V and 3 bases from J, leaving 13 bases between. Germline CDR1 is MRHNA and CDR2 is SNTAGT. The CDR3 runs to 15 residues. The CDR3 DNA follows: TGTGCCAGCAGTGACCTGCCGGGCCCCCACTATGGCTACACCTTC. Residues: CASSDLPGPHYGYTF.

V usage is TRBV4-2 and J usage is TRBJ2-7, with TRBD1 matching 7 bases. This CDR3 spans 15 amino acids. Germline loops: CDR1 LGHNA, CDR2 YNFKEQ. V was clipped by 1 base and J by 4 bases; unmatched bases: 7. The CDR3 DNA follows: TGTGCCAGCAGCCAAGCGACAGGGATGGGGTACGAGCAGTACTTC. This translates into CASSQATGMGYEQYF.